The 28 T cell receptor beta chains reported below all come from one sample, sequenced in a study of T cells in Graves' hyperthyroidism and ophthalmopathy. There were TCR beta CDR3 regions amplified from RNA transcripts. The study used the HTBI primer set for a first-round RT-PCR of the TCR CDR3. TCRdb re-called the multiplex PCR reads through MiXCR, storing one row per CDR3 protein. The table includes 300,000 to 400,000 distinct CDR3 sequences, about 14% detected once. The sample was blood. Every receptor here comes from a woman in her 30s with Graves' ophthalmopathy.

This clonotype was found a few times. V and J are TRBV6-1 and TRBJ1-1; D is uncertain. Germline V CDR1 and CDR2: MNHNS, SASEGT. The CDR3 length is 14 residues. V was pared by 9 bases and J by 6 bases, with 20 bases between. The CDR3 reads CASSGVVRSSEAFF. Written as DNA, the CDR3 is TGTGCCAGTTCAGGAGTTGTTAGGAGTTCTGAAGCTTTCTTT.

This clonotype has a count of ten or more. The J gene is TRBJ1-1, the V gene TRBV18; D is undetermined. Trimming cost V 2 bases and J 0 bases, with 10 bases left between them. CDR3 size: 15 residues. In germline, CDR1 is KGHSH, CDR2 LQKENI. The chain's CDR3 is CASSPKDSLNTEAFF. The CDR3 coding sequence is TGTGCCAGCTCACCAAAGGATTCCCTGAACACTGAAGCTTTCTTT.

This clonotype was seen a single time. The chain carries TRBV7-2 and TRBJ2-7; 12 bases align to TRBD2. CDR1 is SGHTA, CDR2 FQGNSA, per germline. The CDR3 consists of 17 residues. V lost 2 bases, J lost 7 bases, and 12 bases stayed unmatched. CDR3 coding DNA: TGTGCCAGCAGCTTATGGCTAGCGGGGGGGCGGGAGGGGGAGCAGTACTTC. Protein: CASSLWLAGGREGEQYF.

CDR3 sequence: CASSFRDRANGYTF. In DNA form, the CDR3 reads TGTGCCAGCAGCTTCCGAGACAGGGCGAACGGCTACACCTTC. This rearrangement joins TRBV9 to TRBJ1-2; 7 bases are shared with TRBD1. Germline V lookup: CDR1 SGDLS, CDR2 YYNGEE. The trim removed 4 bases at V and 8 bases at J, leaving 11 bases unmatched. CDR3 length: 14 residues.

This clonotype has more than one count but fewer than ten. The chain has TRBV6-4 and TRBJ1-5; the D gene is possibly TRBD1 (5 bases). This CDR3 comprises 14 residues. Trimming pared 3 bases from V and 3 bases from J, leaving 9 bases between. CDR1 is MRHNA, CDR2 SNTAGT, per germline. The CDR3 DNA sequence: TGTGCCAGCAGTGAGCAGGGTGACAATCAGCCCCAGCATTTT. Amino acids: CASSEQGDNQPQHF.

In this sample, this clonotype turned up many times. The rearrangement joins TRBV7-2 to TRBJ2-3, with a possible D match to TRBD2 (6 bases). V gave up 2 bases and J gave up 1 base, with 13 bases separating them. CDR3 length equals 16 residues. Germline V gene lookup returns CDR1 SGHTA and CDR2 FQGNSA. Written as DNA, the CDR3 is TGTGCCAGCAGCTTATCGGAGGGGCCGGGCACAGATACGCAGTATTTT. It codes for CASSLSEGPGTDTQYF.

This clonotype has just a few counts. Germline and junction disagree at one end, which may indicate a read error. The genes are TRBV3-1 and TRBJ1-1; D may be TRBD1 (6 bases). From germline, CDR1 is LGHDT and CDR2 YNNKEL (reference sequence). This CDR3 is built from 16 residues. CDR3 in DNA: TGTGCCAGCAGACAAGAATACGGACAGTACTTGAGTGGAGCTTTCTTT. Amino acids: CASRQEYGQYLSGAFF.

This clonotype was seen at least ten times. J is TRBJ2-3 and V is TRBV2; a possible D gene is TRBD1 (5 bases). The CDR3 contains 15 residues. V dropped 6 bases and J dropped 2 bases, with 15 bases sitting between them. Germline CDR1 reads SNHLY; CDR2 reads FYNNEI. CDR3 coding DNA: TGTGCCAGCAGCGTTGACAGCTCTTCCACAGATACGCAGTATTTT. Translating gives CASSVDSSSTDTQYF. Looking up the rest from reference TRBV2 and TRBJ2-3 gives the full variable domain: EPEVTQTPSHQVTQMGQEVILRCVPISNHLYFYWYRQILGQKVEFLVSFYNNEISEKSEIFDDQFSVERPDGSNFTLKIRSTKLEDSAMYFCASSVDSSSTDTQYFGPGTRLTVL.

About this clonotype: A much larger clone lies a single base off, so this may be a read error. The V and J genes are TRBV6-2 or TRBV6-3 and TRBJ1-5, with 7 nucleotides matching TRBD1. CDR1 MNHEY and CDR2 SVGEGT come from the germline V gene. The CDR3 contains 17 residues. Written as DNA, the CDR3 is TGTGCCAGCAGTGGAGGGACAGACGAAAATAGCAATCAGCCCCTGCATTTT. It translates to CASSGGTDENSNQPLHF.

There are many counts of this clonotype. J is TRBJ2-2 and V is TRBV20-1; 7 nucleotides align to TRBD2. Trimming cost V 3 bases and J 6 bases; bases outside gene matches: 7. Germline-derived CDR1 and CDR2 are DFQATT and SNEGSKA (reference sequence). There are 14 residues in the CDR3. CDR3 sequence reads: CSASSQRGSGELFF. The CDR3 DNA reads TGCAGTGCTAGTTCTCAGCGGGGTTCCGGGGAGCTGTTTTTT.

This clonotype came up a few times. This chain uses TRBV6-1 with TRBJ2-1; the D gene is possibly TRBD1 (5 bases). The V gene lost 3 bases and the J gene lost 8 bases, with 11 bases spanning the gap. This CDR3 contains 13 residues. Germline V gene lookup returns CDR1 MNHNS and CDR2 SASEGT. Written as DNA, the CDR3 is TGTGCCAGCAGTGACTTAGGGGTCGATGAGCAGTTCTTC. It codes for CASSDLGVDEQFF.

There are a few counts of this clonotype. The chain couples TRBV24-1 to TRBJ2-1; D possibly corresponds to TRBD2 (6 bases). The germline V gene has CDR1 KGHDR and CDR2 SFDVKD. The V gene lost 3 bases and the J gene lost 9 bases, with 17 bases spanning the gap. The CDR3 totals 15 residues. The CDR3 DNA sequence: TGTGCCACCAGTGATCCGGGACTTCCCTTCGGTGAGCAGTTCTTC. It codes for CATSDPGLPFGEQFF.

The table lists this clonotype with many counts. J is TRBJ1-5 and V is TRBV10-3; 8 bases are shared with TRBD1. J was trimmed by 2 bases and V by 8 bases; bases with no gene match: 2. Germline lookup yields CDR1 ENHRY and CDR2 SYGVKD. The CDR3 spans 13 residues. The CDR3 DNA sequence: TGTGCCATCGGGGGACAGGGCAATCAGCCCCAGCATTTT. Translation: CAIGGQGNQPQHF.

This clonotype was counted ten times or more. The V gene is TRBV6-1, the J gene TRBJ2-7; 9 nucleotides agree with TRBD1. The length of the CDR3 is 14 residues. V dropped 5 bases and J dropped 6; count of bases not matched to a gene: 8. The germline V gene encodes CDR1 MNHNS and CDR2 SASEGT. CDR3 nucleotide sequence: TGTGCCAGCAGTTATATGAACAGGGGGCGCGAGCAGTACTTC. It specifies CASSYMNRGREQYF.

This clonotype was recorded at least ten times. The DNA for the CDR3 is TGTGCCAGCAGCGTAGCTGGACAGGGTCTCGAGGGCTACACCTTC. This encodes CASSVAGQGLEGYTF. The chain carries TRBV9 and TRBJ1-2, with 8 nucleotides matching TRBD1. The V segment lost 0 bases and the J segment 8 bases; nucleotides outside the gene matches: 9. The CDR3 loop spans 15 amino acids. CDR1 is SGDLS, CDR2 YYNGEE, per germline.

This clonotype was counted many times. This chain connects TRBV20-1 to TRBJ1-6; 7 nucleotides align to TRBD1. This CDR3 region has 14 residues. Germline V gene data show CDR1 as DFQATT and CDR2 as SNEGSKA (reference sequence). V dropped 3 bases and J dropped 7; count of bases not matched to a gene: 6. As DNA, the CDR3 is TGCAGTGCTAGGGGCGGGACAGAGAATTCACCCCTCCACTTT. Translating gives CSARGGTENSPLHF.

Concerning this clonotype itself: This may be a read error, as it is one base from a much larger clone. The chain uses TRBV10-2 and TRBJ2-7; 8 bases match TRBD2. CDR3 length: 14 residues. CDR1 WSHSY and CDR2 SAAADI come from the germline V gene. The DNA of the CDR3 is TGCGCCAGCAGCGTAACTAGCGGCGCCTACGAGCAGGACTTC. Translated: CASSVTSGAYEQDF.

This clonotype came up many times. The genes are TRBV28 and TRBJ1-2, with D maybe TRBD1 (5 bases). V gave up 10 bases and J gave up 2 bases, with 17 bases separating them. Germline V gene sequence: CDR1 MDHEN, CDR2 SYDVKM. The CDR3 is 14 amino acids. The CDR3 DNA sequence: TGTGCCACCTCGATGTGGGGGGACAACTATGGCTACACCTTC. It specifies CATSMWGDNYGYTF.

This clonotype appeared many times. The chain employs TRBV2 and TRBJ2-5; TRBD1 matches at 9 bases. This CDR3 spans 14 amino acids. Germline trimming cut 4 bases from V and 9 bases from J; bases unmatched to any gene: 9. The germline V gene encodes CDR1 SNHLY and CDR2 FYNNEI. In nucleotides, the CDR3 is TGTGCCAGCAGTGGGCAGGGACAGGGAGACGCCCAGTACTTC. This translates into CASSGQGQGDAQYF.

The rearrangement joins TRBV6-5 to TRBJ2-3; D not resolved. The CDR3 runs 15 residues. V dropped 0 bases and J dropped 3 bases, with 10 bases sitting between them. Germline CDR1 is MNHEY and CDR2 is SVGAGI. Here the CDR3 DNA reads TGTGCCAGCAGTTACTCGTTCCCCGGGACAGATACGCAGTATTTT. Translating it yields CASSYSFPGTDTQYF.

This clonotype was seen a few times. This chain connects TRBV5-1 to TRBJ2-3; 8 bases are a match to TRBD1. The CDR3 is 17 residues long. Germline loops: CDR1 SGHRS, CDR2 YFSETQ. The V gene end was trimmed by 4 bases and the J gene end by 1 base; junction bases not matched to a gene: 11. CDR3 residues: CASSINRGIFGTDTQYF. The CDR3 bases are TGCGCCAGCAGCATCAACAGGGGGATTTTTGGCACAGATACGCAGTATTTT.

Many counts were recorded for this clonotype. The chain carries TRBV3-1 and TRBJ1-2; no clear D gene. From germline, CDR1 is LGHDT and CDR2 YNNKEL (reference sequence). CDR3 length equals 16 residues. V was trimmed by 2 bases and J by 1 base, leaving 14 bases between them. The CDR3 spells CASSQMGGAGNYGYTF. CDR3 nucleotide sequence: TGTGCCAGCAGCCAAATGGGCGGAGCGGGTAACTATGGCTACACCTTC. Filled out from reference TRBV3-1 and TRBJ1-2, the complete variable domain reads DTAVSQTPKYLVTQMGNDKSIKCEQNLGHDTMYWYKQDSKKFLKIMFSYNNKELIINETVPNRFSPKSPDKAHLNLHINSLELGDSAVYFCASSQMGGAGNYGYTFGSGTRLTVV.

The chain employs TRBV14 and TRBJ1-1, with 9 bases that match TRBD1. The CDR3 totals 14 residues. Germline CDR1 and CDR2: SGHDN and FVKESK. After removal of 3 bases from V and 11 bases from J, the junction contained 10 bases not matched to a gene. The DNA of the CDR3 is TGTGCCAGCAGCCACCTTCGGGACAGGGTTATTGCTTTCTTT. Residues: CASSHLRDRVIAFF.

The chain has TRBV11-2 and TRBJ1-1; D is possibly TRBD1 (5 bases). V dropped 2 bases and J dropped 5 bases, with 21 bases sitting between them. Germline V gene lookup returns CDR1 SGHAT and CDR2 FQNNGV. CDR3 length equals 17 residues. The DNA of the CDR3 is TGTGCCAGCAGCTTACGAGGTGGAGGCTGGTGGGGGACTGAAGCTTTCTTT. It yields the protein CASSLRGGGWWGTEAFF. Using reference TRBV11-2 and TRBJ1-1 for the parts outside the CDR3, the full variable domain is EAGVAQSPRYKIIEKRQSVAFWCNPISGHATLYWYQQILGQGPKLLIQFQNNGVVDDSQLPKDRFSAERLKGVDSTLKIQPAKLEDSAVYLCASSLRGGGWWGTEAFFGQGTRLTVV.

This clonotype was observed at least ten times. This chain links TRBV10-1 with TRBJ2-7; D gene ambiguous. The germline gives CDR1 WNHNN, CDR2 SYGVQD (reference sequence). The CDR3 length is 14 residues. V lost 2 bases to trimming and J lost 1 base, with 9 bases between them. Here the CDR3 reads CASSENLRSYEQYF. DNA for the CDR3: TGCGCCAGCAGTGAGAATTTAAGGTCCTACGAGCAGTACTTC.

This clonotype appeared many times. The V call is TRBV6-1, the J call TRBJ2-2, with a possible D match to TRBD1 (6 bases). Per germline, CDR1 MNHNS and CDR2 SASEGT. The CDR3 is 17 residues long. With 5 bases removed from V and 1 base from J, the gap between germline ends came to 17 bases. The CDR3 DNA is TGTGCCAGCAGTAAAGGTCCGTACAGGGAGAACACCGGGGAGCTGTTTTTT. Residues: CASSKGPYRENTGELFF.

In this sample, this clonotype turned up many times. The J gene is TRBJ1-1, the V gene TRBV20-1; D ambiguous. V gave up 1 base and J gave up 1 base, with 10 bases separating them. This CDR3 spans 14 amino acids. Germline assignment: CDR1 DFQATT and CDR2 SNEGSKA (reference sequence). CDR3 residues: CSARASVSNTEAFF. The CDR3 DNA follows: TGCAGTGCTAGAGCCAGCGTTTCGAACACTGAAGCTTTCTTT.

On this clonotype itself: One junction end disagrees with the germline gene, perhaps due to a read error. V usage is TRBV28 and J usage is TRBJ1-4; D is possibly TRBD1 (6 bases). Germline V gene lookup returns CDR1 MDHEN and CDR2 SYDVKM. The CDR3 sequence is 18 residues long. The CDR3 DNA sequence: TGTGCCAACAGTCCGGACAGAGGTGAGACCTGGTGGGAAGAAAAACTGTTTTTT. Protein: CANSPDRGETWWEEKLFF.